This T cell receptor beta chain was captured in a study of cytomegalovirus exposure and HLA in healthy donors. The study, taken as a whole, reports: Information on immune exposure was restricted to one variable (CMV serostatus). A later analysis linked a missense DCLRE1C variant to TCR beta V- and J-gene trimming.

The PCR employed 60 Vbeta primers together with 13 Jbeta primers. Method: immunoSEQ multiplex PCR; TCRdb's copy keeps in-frame clones and lacks some. The sample has 100,000 to 150,000 clones, roughly 80% seen once. The CDR3 spans 16 residues. Germline V gene sequence: CDR1 SGHAT, CDR2 FQDESV (reference sequence). Trimming stripped 0 bases from V and 0 bases from J, with 11 bases between. Healthy people donating bone marrow made up the donors. Remarks on this clone: Its specificity is not known.

The sequenced sample was PBMCs. The origin of this receptor is a young man in good health and CMV-seronegative. V gene TRBV11-1 combines with J gene TRBJ2-5; a possible D gene is TRBD2 (6 bases). CDR3 loop: CASSLAAGRHQETQYF. DNA for the CDR3: TGTGCCAGCAGCTTAGCGGCAGGGAGGCACCAAGAGACCCAGTACTTC.